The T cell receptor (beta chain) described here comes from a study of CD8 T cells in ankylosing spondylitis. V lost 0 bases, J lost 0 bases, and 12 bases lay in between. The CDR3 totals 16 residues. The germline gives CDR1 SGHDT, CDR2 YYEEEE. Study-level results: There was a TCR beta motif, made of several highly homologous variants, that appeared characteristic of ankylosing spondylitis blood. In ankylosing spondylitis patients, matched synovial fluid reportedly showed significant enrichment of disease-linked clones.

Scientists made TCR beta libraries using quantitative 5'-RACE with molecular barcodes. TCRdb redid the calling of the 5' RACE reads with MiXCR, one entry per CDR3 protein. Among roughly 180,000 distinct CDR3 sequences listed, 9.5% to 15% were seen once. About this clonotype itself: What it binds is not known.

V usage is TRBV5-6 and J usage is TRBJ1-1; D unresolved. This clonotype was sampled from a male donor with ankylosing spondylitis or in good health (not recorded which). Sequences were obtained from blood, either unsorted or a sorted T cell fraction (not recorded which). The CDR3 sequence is CASSLDQQNMNTEAFF. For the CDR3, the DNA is TGTGCCAGCAGCTTGGACCAGCAAAACATGAACACTGAAGCTTTCTTT.